This TCR beta chain was recovered during a study of breast tumors, draining lymph nodes, adjacent tissues. Study results and limitations: Tumor TCR diversity was below lymph nodes but above nontumor tissue.

Each CDR3 protein gets one entry after TCRdb re-called the multiplex PCR reads with MiXCR. The sample consists of 250,000 or so distinct CDR3 sequences, over 25% of them appearing once. This CDR3 is 14 amino acids long. V dropped 6 bases and J dropped 8 bases, with 19 bases sitting between them. Per the germline V gene, CDR1 is MNHNY and CDR2 is SVGAGI (reference sequence). This clonotype came up a few times. The target antigen is unknown. Axillary draining lymph nodes of breast cancer patients supplied the node samples. Input material: axillary lymph node tissue. This sequence originates from a female donor with breast cancer. Some clones in this sample may be carry-over from other donors' samples. V and J are TRBV6-6 and TRBJ1-2; D is undetermined. DNA for the CDR3: TGTGCCAGCAGCCGACCGTCTGTAGGATTCGGCTACACCTTC. Its translation is CASSRPSVGFGYTF.